This is a list of T cell receptor beta chains from one sample in a study of neurological immune-mediated disorders. TCRdb re-called the 5' RACE reads with MiXCR, one entry per CDR3 protein. In the table there are just under 45,000 distinct CDR3 sequences, over 9.5% of which are singletons. Material for sequencing was PBMCs. The receptor set was obtained from a female donor in good health. Both conserved end residues are part of each CDR3. Fields, in order: D gene, V gene, CDR3 length, clone size, J gene, CDR3 protein, CDR3 DNA. The D gene is left open where the match is weak. For some rows the clone size is stated as once, few or many, or as a class when expanded; others skip it.

D: NA; V: TRBV28; length: 14; size: NA; J: TRBJ1-1; CDR3: CASRAGGARTEAFF; DNA: TGTGCCAGCAGGGCCGGTGGGGCGCGAACTGAAGCTTTCTTT
D: NA; V: TRBV4-2; length: 19; size: many; J: TRBJ2-6; CDR3: CASSLPPAAGGSGANVLTF; DNA: TGTGCCAGCAGCCTCCCTCCGGCAGCGGGCGGGTCTGGGGCCAACGTCCTGACTTTC
D: NA; V: TRBV29-1; length: 14; size: NA; J: TRBJ2-1; CDR3: CSGRVINTYNEQFF; DNA: TGCAGCGGACGGGTGATTAATACCTACAATGAGCAGTTCTTC
D: NA; V: TRBV5-1; length: 15; size: many; J: TRBJ2-3; CDR3: CASSSEPRGTDTQYF; DNA: TGCGCCAGCAGCTCGGAACCAAGAGGCACAGATACGCAGTATTTT
D: TRBD1; V: TRBV5-1; length: 16; size: many; J: TRBJ2-7; CDR3: CASSLNDGTAKNEQYF; DNA: TGCGCCAGCAGCTTGAATGACGGGACAGCCAAGAACGAGCAGTACTTC
D: TRBD1; V: TRBV10-2; length: 13; size: many; J: TRBJ1-5; CDR3: CASSGQGNQPQHF; DNA: TGCGCCAGCAGTGGACAGGGAAATCAGCCCCAGCATTTT
D: NA; V: TRBV27; length: 14; size: many; J: TRBJ1-5; CDR3: CASSSTGLGQPQHF; DNA: TGTGCCAGCAGTTCCACAGGGTTGGGTCAGCCCCAGCATTTT
D: NA; V: TRBV2; length: 14; size: many; J: TRBJ2-3; CDR3: CASSSRGGTDTQYF; DNA: TGTGCCAGCTCATCTAGGGGGGGCACAGATACGCAGTATTTT
D: TRBD2; V: TRBV20-1; length: 14; size: many; J: TRBJ2-7; CDR3: CSALAGPVGHEQYF; DNA: TGCAGTGCCTTAGCGGGACCCGTTGGGCACGAGCAGTACTTC
D: TRBD1; V: TRBV6-1; length: 16; size: NA; J: TRBJ1-5; CDR3: CASSESRDRGQQPQHF; DNA: TGTGCCAGCAGTGAGAGTAGGGACAGGGGGCAGCAGCCCCAGCATTTT
D: NA; V: TRBV18; length: 14; size: many; J: TRBJ1-1; CDR3: CASSPAGANTEAFF; DNA: TGTGCCAGCTCACCGGCAGGGGCGAACACTGAAGCTTTCTTT
D: NA; V: TRBV15; length: 18; size: NA; J: TRBJ1-1; CDR3: CATSRARKGPCLNTEAFF; DNA: TGTGCAACCAGCAGAGCCCGGAAGGGTCCATGTCTGAACACTGAAGCTTTCTTT
D: NA; V: TRBV29-1; length: 13; size: many; J: TRBJ1-1; CDR3: CSVSQGRDTEAFF; DNA: TGCAGCGTCTCCCAGGGTAGGGACACTGAAGCTTTCTTT
D: NA; V: TRBV3-1; length: 12; size: many; J: TRBJ2-1; CDR3: CASSHLNNEQFF; DNA: TGTGCCAGCAGCCACCTGAACAATGAGCAGTTCTTC
D: NA; V: TRBV29-1; length: 13; size: NA; J: TRBJ1-1; CDR3: CSVVEGPNTEAFF; DNA: TGCAGCGTTGTCGAAGGACCCAACACTGAAGCTTTCTTT
D: NA; V: TRBV11-2; length: 13; size: many; J: TRBJ2-5; CDR3: CASSLEEQETQYF; DNA: TGTGCCAGCAGCTTAGAGGAACAAGAGACCCAGTACTTC
D: NA; V: TRBV20-1; length: 15; size: many; J: TRBJ1-1; CDR3: CSAIQVSVKDTEAFF; DNA: TGCAGTGCTATTCAGGTCTCGGTCAAGGACACTGAAGCTTTCTTT
D: NA; V: TRBV7-8; length: 13; size: NA; J: TRBJ1-2; CDR3: CASSFTPNYGYTF; DNA: TGTGCCAGCAGCTTTACCCCTAACTATGGCTACACCTTC
D: NA; V: TRBV7-9; length: 14; size: many; J: TRBJ2-1; CDR3: CASSLVNSYNEQFF; DNA: TGTGCCAGCAGCTTAGTCAACTCCTACAATGAGCAGTTCTTC
D: NA; V: TRBV6-1; length: 13; size: NA; J: TRBJ2-2; CDR3: CASSGDYTGELFF; DNA: TGTGCCAGCAGCGGGGACTACACCGGGGAGCTGTTTTTT
D: TRBD2; V: TRBV5-1; length: 15; size: many; J: TRBJ2-1; CDR3: CASSLGGGTYNEQFF; DNA: TGCGCCAGCAGCTTGGGGGGGGGGACCTACAATGAGCAGTTCTTC
D: NA; V: TRBV5-1; length: 15; size: many; J: TRBJ2-3; CDR3: CASSLDGRSTDTQYF; DNA: TGCGCCAGCAGCTTGGATGGACGAAGCACAGATACGCAGTATTTT
D: TRBD2; V: TRBV29-1; length: 15; size: few; J: TRBJ2-1; CDR3: CSVEGLRGGGDEQFF; DNA: TGCAGCGTTGAAGGCTTGCGCGGGGGGGGTGATGAGCAGTTCTTC
D: TRBD1; V: TRBV7-9; length: 14; size: many; J: TRBJ2-1; CDR3: CACQGDSNYNEQFF; DNA: TGTGCCTGCCAGGGGGACAGCAACTACAATGAGCAGTTCTTC
D: NA; V: TRBV7-9; length: 13; size: few; J: TRBJ1-1; CDR3: CASSLTSSTEAFF; DNA: TGTGCCAGCAGCTTAACAAGTAGCACTGAAGCTTTCTTT
D: TRBD1; V: TRBV6-6; length: 15; size: many; J: TRBJ1-1; CDR3: CASRQTGQMNTEAFF; DNA: TGTGCCAGCAGGCAGACGGGACAGATGAACACTGAAGCTTTCTTT
D: NA; V: TRBV12-3/TRBV12-4; length: 15; size: many; J: TRBJ2-6; CDR3: CASTPPGSGANVLTF; DNA: TGTGCCAGCACGCCTCCCGGGTCTGGGGCCAACGTCCTGACTTTC
D: NA; V: TRBV20-1; length: 12; size: many; J: TRBJ1-1; CDR3: CSARAVGTEAFF; DNA: TGCAGTGCTAGAGCTGTAGGCACTGAAGCTTTCTTT
D: NA; V: TRBV7-8; length: 13; size: many; J: TRBJ2-2; CDR3: CASSLEGTGELFF; DNA: TGTGCCAGCAGCCTCGAAGGCACCGGGGAGCTGTTTTTT
D: TRBD2; V: TRBV9; length: 16; size: many; J: TRBJ2-2; CDR3: CASSVGLAVEAGELFF; DNA: TGTGCCAGCAGCGTAGGGCTAGCGGTTGAGGCCGGGGAGCTGTTTTTT
D: NA; V: TRBV5-1; length: 14; size: many; J: TRBJ1-1; CDR3: CASSFSNSYTEAFF; DNA: TGCGCCAGCAGCTTTAGTAACTCCTACACTGAAGCTTTCTTT
D: NA; V: TRBV3-1; length: 13; size: many; J: TRBJ2-7; CDR3: CATSTGGFGEQYF; DNA: TGTGCCACCTCTACTGGGGGCTTCGGCGAGCAGTACTTC
D: NA; V: TRBV28; length: 16; size: many; J: TRBJ2-1; CDR3: CASSFKGIGATNEQFF; DNA: TGTGCCAGCAGTTTTAAGGGTATTGGGGCAACTAATGAGCAGTTCTTC
D: NA; V: TRBV9; length: 16; size: many; J: TRBJ1-6; CDR3: CASSPYPTGPNSPLHF; DNA: TGTGCCAGCAGCCCATATCCGACTGGACCGAATTCACCCCTCCACTTT
D: TRBD1; V: TRBV5-1; length: 16; size: medium-sized; J: TRBJ2-1; CDR3: CASSSKGAHLNNEQFF; DNA: TGCGCCAGCAGCTCAAAGGGGGCCCACCTGAACAATGAGCAGTTCTTC
D: TRBD2; V: TRBV6-2/TRBV6-3; length: 16; size: many; J: TRBJ2-1; CDR3: CASSSALADSYNEQFF; DNA: TGTGCCAGCAGTTCGGCGCTAGCGGACTCCTACAATGAGCAGTTCTTC
D: NA; V: TRBV7-9; length: 12; size: many; J: TRBJ2-2; CDR3: CASSSETGELFF; DNA: TGTGCCAGCAGCTCGGAAACCGGGGAGCTGTTTTTT
D: NA; V: TRBV3-1; length: 14; size: many; J: TRBJ2-2; CDR3: CASSSGTHSGELFF; DNA: TGTGCCAGCAGTTCCGGGACTCACAGCGGGGAGCTGTTTTTT
D: NA; V: TRBV7-9; length: 15; size: many; J: TRBJ2-1; CDR3: CASSSVGKAYNEQFF; DNA: TGTGCCAGCAGCTCAGTGGGGAAGGCCTACAATGAGCAGTTCTTC
D: TRBD2; V: TRBV10-2; length: 14; size: NA; J: TRBJ2-1; CDR3: CASTASGSRYGQFF; DNA: TGCGCCAGCACCGCTAGCGGGAGTCGCTATGGGCAGTTCTTC
D: TRBD2; V: TRBV6-5; length: 14; size: many; J: TRBJ2-1; CDR3: CASSPPGGYNEQFF; DNA: TGTGCCAGCAGTCCCCCGGGAGGATACAATGAGCAGTTCTTC
D: NA; V: TRBV5-1; length: 16; size: many; J: TRBJ2-4; CDR3: CASSLRVWRAKNIQYF; DNA: TGCGCCAGCAGCCTCCGGGTTTGGCGAGCCAAAAACATTCAGTACTTC
D: NA; V: TRBV12-3/TRBV12-4; length: 16; size: many; J: TRBJ1-2; CDR3: CASTRTGGREYYGYTF; DNA: TGTGCCAGCACTCGAACTGGGGGCCGTGAATACTATGGCTACACCTTC